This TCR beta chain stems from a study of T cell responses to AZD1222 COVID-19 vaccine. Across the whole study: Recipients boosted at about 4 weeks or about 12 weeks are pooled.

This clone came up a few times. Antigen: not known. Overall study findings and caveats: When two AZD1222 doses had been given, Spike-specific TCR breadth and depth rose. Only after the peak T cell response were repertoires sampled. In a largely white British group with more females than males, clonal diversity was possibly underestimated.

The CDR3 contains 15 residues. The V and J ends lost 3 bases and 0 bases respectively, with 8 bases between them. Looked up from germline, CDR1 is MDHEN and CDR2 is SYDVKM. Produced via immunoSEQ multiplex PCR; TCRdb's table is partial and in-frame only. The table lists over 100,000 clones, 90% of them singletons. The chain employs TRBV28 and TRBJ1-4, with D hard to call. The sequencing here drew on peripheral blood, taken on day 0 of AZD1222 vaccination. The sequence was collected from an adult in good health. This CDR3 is CASSFFSTTNEKLFF. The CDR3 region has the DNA TGTGCCAGCAGTTTTTTCTCCACAACTAATGAAAAACTGTTTTTT. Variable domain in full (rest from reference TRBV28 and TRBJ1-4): DVKVTQSSRYLVKRTGEKVFLECVQDMDHENMFWYRQDPGLGLRLIYFSYDVKMKEKGDIPEGYSVSREKKERFSLILESASTNQTSMYLCASSFFSTTNEKLFFGSGTQLSVL.